A selection of T cell receptor beta chains follows, all from one sample in a study of human T cells and chemical hapten exposure. TCRdb itself ran the RACE reads through MiXCR, one entry per CDR3 protein. The data hold 50,000 to 70,000 distinct CDR3 sequences, with 9.5% to 15% observed a single time. The material sequenced was whole blood, taken in connection with sensitization to the hapten diphenylcyclopropenone (DPC). The receptors come from a man aged 25 to 45 with alopecia areata. Some clones in this sample may be carry-over from other donors' samples. Both conserved end residues are part of each CDR3. D genes are given only for firm matches. Not all rows give a size; the values are once, few, many and, for expanded clones, a class.

.	.	TRBJ2-5	TRBV9	CASSFPGGETQYF	TGTGCCAGCAGCTTCCCCGGGGGAGAGACCCAGTACTTC
many	TRBD1	TRBJ1-6	TRBV11-2	CASSLDGTGSYNSPLHF	TGTGCCAGCAGCTTAGACGGGACAGGCTCCTATAATTCACCCCTCCACTTT
few	.	TRBJ2-4	TRBV21-1	CASSKSDVRPKNIQYF	TGTGCCAGCAGCAAATCGGACGTACGGCCCAAAAACATTCAGTACTTC
few	TRBD2	TRBJ2-3	TRBV2	CASSNGGAGDTQYF	TGTGCCAGCAGTAACGGGGGGGCCGGTGATACGCAGTATTTT
many	.	TRBJ1-1	TRBV18	CASSPGWGDTEAFF	TGTGCCAGCTCACCTGGTTGGGGGGACACTGAAGCTTTCTTT
.	TRBD1	TRBJ2-1	TRBV9	CASSVSKVTGVTNEQFF	TGTGCCAGCAGCGTGAGTAAAGTGACAGGGGTTACAAATGAGCAGTTCTTC
many	.	TRBJ2-3	TRBV9	CASSVGTTDTQYF	TGTGCCAGCAGCGTAGGGACAACAGATACGCAGTATTTT
many	.	TRBJ2-7	TRBV10-3	CAISDYDGASTQQYF	TGTGCCATCAGTGATTACGACGGAGCATCCACTCAGCAGTACTTC
few	.	TRBJ2-3	TRBV24-1	CATSDTYTSTDTQYF	TGTGCCACCAGTGACACCTATACTAGCACAGATACGCAGTATTTT
many	.	TRBJ2-5	TRBV5-5	CASSSLAARQETQYF	TGTGCCAGCAGCTCGCTGGCGGCTCGCCAAGAGACCCAGTACTTC
many	TRBD2	TRBJ2-3	TRBV20-1	CSARVLAGGYTDTQYF	TGCAGTGCTAGAGTTTTAGCGGGGGGCTACACAGATACGCAGTATTTT
.	.	TRBJ2-7	TRBV28	CASRPGLLASYEQYF	TGTGCCAGCAGACCGGGACTCCTGGCCTCCTACGAGCAGTACTTC
medium-sized	.	TRBJ1-3	TRBV29-1	CSVETAGNTIYF	TGCAGCGTTGAGACGGCTGGAAACACCATATATTTT
.	TRBD1	TRBJ2-1	TRBV11-1	CASSRTGNYNEQFF	TGTGCCAGCAGCCGGACAGGGAACTACAATGAGCAGTTCTTC
many	TRBD2	TRBJ2-5	TRBV12-3/TRBV12-4	CASSRRVAGGYQETQYF	TGTGCCAGCAGCCGCCGGGTAGCGGGGGGCTACCAAGAGACCCAGTACTTC
many	TRBD1	TRBJ1-2	TRBV7-2	CASSLGPTGRAYYGYTF	TGTGCCAGCAGCTTGGGGCCGACAGGGCGCGCCTACTATGGCTACACCTTC
.	.	TRBJ1-3	TRBV29-1	CSVATTGTGNTIYF	TGCAGCGTCGCGACAACGGGGACTGGAAACACCATATATTTT
.	.	TRBJ1-4	TRBV6-1	CASSSTATNEKLFF	TGTGCCAGCAGTTCGACGGCTACTAATGAAAAACTGTTTTTT
many	TRBD1	TRBJ1-2	TRBV5-1	CASSKGQGRSYGYTF	TGCGCCAGCAGCAAAGGACAGGGAAGGAGCTATGGCTACACCTTC
many	.	TRBJ1-1	TRBV12-3/TRBV12-4	CASTYDRNTEAFF	TGTGCCAGCACCTACGACAGGAACACTGAAGCTTTCTTT
many	.	TRBJ1-1	TRBV28	CASSWNWGTEAFF	TGTGCCAGCAGTTGGAATTGGGGCACTGAAGCTTTCTTT
.	TRBD1	TRBJ1-2	TRBV27	CASREVRDREFYGYTF	TGTGCCAGCAGAGAAGTCCGGGACAGGGAGTTCTATGGCTACACCTTC
many	TRBD2	TRBJ2-3	TRBV20-1	CSATLAGGRTDTQYF	TGCAGTGCAACATTAGCGGGGGGACGCACAGATACGCAGTATTTT
many	.	TRBJ1-5	TRBV18	CASSEEFLSNQPQHF	TGTGCCAGCTCGGAGGAGTTTTTAAGCAATCAGCCCCAGCATTTT
.	TRBD1	TRBJ1-2	TRBV6-5	CASSLLWTGGDGYTF	TGTGCCAGCAGCCTCCTCTGGACAGGGGGCGATGGCTACACCTTC
.	.	TRBJ2-3	TRBV6-1	CASSGGFSTDTQYF	TGTGCCAGCAGTGGTGGCTTCTCTACAGATACTCAGTATTTT
few	.	TRBJ2-7	TRBV29-1	CSVEMRYEQYF	TGCAGCGTTGAAATGCGGTACGAGCAGTACTTC
.	.	TRBJ1-2	TRBV10-3	CAISELEGSGYGYTF	TGTGCCATCAGTGAGTTAGAGGGGTCCGGCTATGGCTACACCTTC
many	.	TRBJ2-1	TRBV27	CASSLSDTLNEQFF	TGTGCCAGCAGTTTATCGGACACCCTCAATGAGCAGTTCTTC
.	TRBD1	TRBJ1-1	TRBV9	CASSVGTGGSIYTEAFF	TGTGCCAGTAGCGTAGGAACAGGGGGATCAATTTACACTGAAGCTTTCTTT
.	TRBD1	TRBJ2-1	TRBV15	CATSRSEDRGINYNEQFF	TGTGCCACCAGCAGATCCGAGGACAGGGGGATTAATTACAATGAGCAGTTCTTC
.	.	TRBJ1-2	TRBV28	CASSWQGRDGYTF	TGTGCCAGCAGTTGGCAGGGAAGAGACGGCTACACCTTC
few	.	TRBJ1-1	TRBV12-3/TRBV12-4	CASSLPGTPNTEAFF	TGTGCCAGCAGTTTGCCCGGGACACCGAACACTGAAGCTTTCTTT
.	TRBD2	TRBJ2-3	TRBV4-2	CASSQSLAGGRKGTDTQYF	TGTGCCAGCAGCCAATCGTTAGCGGGGGGCCGGAAAGGCACAGATACGCAGTATTTT
few	TRBD1	TRBJ2-7	TRBV12-3/TRBV12-4	CASRRQGASYEQYF	TGTGCCAGCAGGAGACAGGGGGCATCCTACGAGCAGTACTTC
.	.	TRBJ2-5	TRBV20-1	CSASSREETQYF	TGCAGTGCTTCCTCCAGGGAGGAGACCCAGTACTTC
.	.	TRBJ2-1	TRBV28	CASSLSPRVHEQFF	TGTGCCAGCAGTTTATCCCCCAGGGTGCATGAGCAGTTCTTC
.	.	TRBJ1-1	TRBV5-4	CASSLATGNTEAFF	TGTGCCAGCAGCTTGGCGACAGGGAACACTGAAGCTTTCTTT
.	TRBD2	TRBJ2-5	TRBV6-5	CASSLRLARETQYF	TGTGCCAGCAGCCTCCGACTAGCCCGGGAGACCCAGTACTTC
.	TRBD1	TRBJ2-3	TRBV7-6	CASSSQGTGGSLDTQYF	TGTGCCAGCAGCTCTCAGGGGACAGGGGGCTCTCTGGATACGCAGTATTTT
.	TRBD2	TRBJ2-5	TRBV4-2	CASSQDLRGGPLQETQYF	TGTGCCAGCAGCCAGGACCTCCGGGGGGGGCCCCTTCAAGAGACCCAGTACTTC
.	.	TRBJ1-2	TRBV10-2	CASRPPGPQGYGYTF	TGCGCCAGCAGGCCCCCGGGACCTCAGGGCTATGGCTACACCTTC
.	.	TRBJ1-1	TRBV3-1	CASSHGEGEASF	TGTGCCAGCAGCCATGGGGAGGGTGAAGCTTCCTTT
.	.	TRBJ2-3	TRBV11-1	CASSLHTTDTQYF	TGTGCCAGCAGCCTACATACCACAGATACGCAGTATTTT
few	.	TRBJ2-5	TRBV5-1	CASNLDSQETQYF	TGCGCCAGCAATCTGGACAGCCAAGAGACCCAGTACTTC
.	.	TRBJ2-7	TRBV29-1	CSVGHGDEQYF	TGCAGCGTTGGACACGGGGACGAGCAGTACTTC
.	.	TRBJ2-1	TRBV5-1	CASSLAGEIYNEQFF	TGCGCCAGCAGCTTGGCAGGGGAGATATACAATGAGCAGTTCTTC
.	.	TRBJ2-3	TRBV20-1	CSARDPRGTDTQYF	TGCAGTGCTAGGGATCCGCGCGGCACAGATACGCAGTATTTT
.	.	TRBJ1-5	TRBV21-1	CASSKDRADLSNQPQHF	TGTGCCAGCAGCAAAGACCGGGCAGACCTTAGCAATCAGCCCCAGCATTTT
few	.	TRBJ1-3	TRBV3-1	CASSQLGGPSGNTIYF	TGTGCCAGCAGCCAGCTCGGCGGTCCCTCTGGAAACACCATATATTTT
many	.	TRBJ2-1	TRBV11-3	CASSLGGYGNEQFF	TGTGCCAGCAGCTTGGGAGGCTATGGCAATGAGCAGTTCTTC
many	.	TRBJ1-3	TRBV6-6	CASSKQGLLSGNTIYF	TGTGCCAGCAGTAAACAGGGTCTCTTATCTGGAAACACCATATATTTT
.	.	TRBJ2-3	TRBV20-1	CSATQFSTDTQYF	TGCAGTGCTACCCAGTTTAGCACAGATACGCAGTATTTT
many	TRBD2	TRBJ2-7	TRBV7-2	CASSSLAGGIYEQYF	TGTGCCAGCAGCTCCCTGGCGGGAGGTATCTACGAGCAGTACTTC
.	.	TRBJ2-5	TRBV7-2	CASSLRQAPETQYF	TGTGCCAGCAGCCTACGACAAGCCCCCGAGACCCAGTACTTC
.	.	TRBJ2-2	TRBV6-2/TRBV6-3	CASRGAPAGELFF	TGTGCCAGCAGGGGGGCACCGGCCGGGGAGCTGTTTTTT
few	.	TRBJ2-7	TRBV6-2/TRBV6-3	CASSYNRLYEQYF	TGTGCCAGCAGTTACAATAGACTTTACGAGCAGTACTTC
many	TRBD2	TRBJ2-1	TRBV7-2	CASSLARGVGSYNEQFF	TGTGCCAGCAGCTTAGCGCGGGGGGTGGGATCCTACAATGAGCAGTTCTTC
.	.	TRBJ1-6	TRBV9	CASSVSGNPYSPLHF	TGTGCCAGCAGCGTGTCCGGGAATCCCTATTCACCCCTCCACTTT
.	.	TRBJ1-4	TRBV7-6	CASSEAAPSREKLFF	TGTGCCAGCAGCGAAGCAGCCCCTTCTCGGGAAAAACTGTTTTTT